This T cell receptor (beta chain) was identified in a study of T cells in Graves' hyperthyroidism and ophthalmopathy. Study summary: Once the initial diagnosis was made, peripheral blood was obtained before any treatment.

The CDR3 regions of TCR beta were amplified from RNA transcripts. TCR CDR3 underwent first-round RT-PCR with the HTBI primer set. TCRdb analysed the multiplex PCR reads with MiXCR anew, one entry per CDR3 protein. Among 220,000 or so distinct CDR3 sequences listed, roughly 15% were seen once. Comments on this clonotype: The antigen remains unidentified.

V was cut by 10 bases and J by 7 bases, with 14 bases left in between. The CDR3 has 13 amino acids. The germline CDR1 and CDR2 sequences are ENHRY and SYGVKD. The study, taken as a whole, reports: Blood shared most expanded thyroid clonotypes above 0.001.

Thyroid ultrasound, orbital computed tomography, clinical symptoms, and serum thyroxine and TRAb underpinned diagnoses. The receptor comes from a woman aged 18-29 years with Graves' ophthalmopathy. The chain couples TRBV10-3 to TRBJ1-6, with D uncertain. Sequenced input: blood. Written as DNA, the CDR3 is TGTGCCAGCACAAGTCTAGGGAATTCACCCCTCCACTTT. This encodes CASTSLGNSPLHF.